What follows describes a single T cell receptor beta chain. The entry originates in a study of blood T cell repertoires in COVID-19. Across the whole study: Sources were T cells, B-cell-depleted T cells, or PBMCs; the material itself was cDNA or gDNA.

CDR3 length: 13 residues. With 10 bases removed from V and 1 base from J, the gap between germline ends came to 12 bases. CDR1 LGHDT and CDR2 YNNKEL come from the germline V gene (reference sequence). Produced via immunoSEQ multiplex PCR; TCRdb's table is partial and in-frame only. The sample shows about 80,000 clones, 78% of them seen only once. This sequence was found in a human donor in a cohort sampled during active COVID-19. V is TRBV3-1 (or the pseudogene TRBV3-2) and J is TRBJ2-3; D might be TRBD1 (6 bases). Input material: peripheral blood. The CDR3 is CATTGWGTDTQYF. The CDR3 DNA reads TGTGCCACCACAGGGTGGGGCACAGATACGCAGTATTTT.